The rows below give T cell receptor beta chains drawn from one sample of a study of identical twins. TCRdb called the 5' RACE reads again in MiXCR, with one record for every CDR3 protein. Here the sample spans around 1.7 million distinct CDR3 sequences, about 32% being singletons. Input material: cord blood. These receptors came from a newborn girl in good health. Both conserved end residues are part of each CDR3. Fields, in order: D gene, V gene, clone size, J gene, CDR3 DNA, CDR3 protein. A D gene is named only where the DNA matches it firmly. The size field is filled for only some rows; it gives once, few, many or a size class.

D gene: -
V gene: TRBV5-1
clone size: -
J gene: TRBJ2-3
CDR3 DNA: TGCGCCAGCAGTTGGACGCTGACGGGGGCCAACACAGATACGCAGTATTTT
CDR3 protein: CASSWTLTGANTDTQYF

D gene: -
V gene: TRBV20-1
clone size: few
J gene: TRBJ1-2
CDR3 DNA: TGCAGTGCACCTGACACAAAAAACTATGGCTACACCTTC
CDR3 protein: CSAPDTKNYGYTF

D gene: -
V gene: TRBV15
clone size: few
J gene: TRBJ2-5
CDR3 DNA: TGTGCCACCAGCAGAGAACTTCAGAGCGGTCGGAATGAGCAGTACTTC
CDR3 protein: CATSRELQSGRNEQYF

D gene: -
V gene: TRBV27
clone size: few
J gene: TRBJ2-7
CDR3 DNA: TGTGCCAGCAGTTTATCCTCAGACCGCGTACGGCATTCCTACGAGCAGTACTTC
CDR3 protein: CASSLSSDRVRHSYEQYF

D gene: -
V gene: TRBV2
clone size: few
J gene: TRBJ2-3
CDR3 DNA: TGTGCCAGCAGTGCAAAAGATACGCAGTATTTT
CDR3 protein: CASSAKDTQYF

D gene: TRBD2
V gene: TRBV10-3
clone size: many
J gene: TRBJ2-1
CDR3 DNA: TGTGCCATCAGACCTTATGCTAGCGGGAGCGACAATGAGCAGTTCTTC
CDR3 protein: CAIRPYASGSDNEQFF

D gene: TRBD1
V gene: TRBV3-1
clone size: -
J gene: TRBJ1-1
CDR3 DNA: TGTGCCAGCAGCCCGCGGGACAGGGTCCTCACTGAAGCTTTCTTT
CDR3 protein: CASSPRDRVLTEAFF

D gene: TRBD2
V gene: TRBV11-2
clone size: -
J gene: TRBJ2-5
CDR3 DNA: TGTGCCAGCAGCCAGACTAGCAGGCGGCAGACCCAGTACTTC
CDR3 protein: CASSQTSRRQTQYF

D gene: -
V gene: TRBV3-1
clone size: -
J gene: TRBJ2-1
CDR3 DNA: TGTGCCAGCATTCGGACTGGAAGGGAGCAGTTCTTC
CDR3 protein: CASIRTGREQFF

D gene: -
V gene: TRBV5-1
clone size: once
J gene: TRBJ2-3
CDR3 DNA: TGCGCCAGCAGAGCTGTGGTAATCGGCACAGCTACGCAGTATTTT
CDR3 protein: CASRAVVIGTATQYF

D gene: -
V gene: TRBV14
clone size: -
J gene: TRBJ2-1
CDR3 DNA: TGTGCCAGCAGCCAAGAAGAGGGGAGCAGGCTAGTAACCTACAATGAGCAGTTCTTC
CDR3 protein: CASSQEEGSRLVTYNEQFF

D gene: TRBD1
V gene: TRBV6-6
clone size: few
J gene: TRBJ2-7
CDR3 DNA: TGTGCCAGCAGTCGCCGGGACAGGGGGCTCGAGCAGTACTTC
CDR3 protein: CASSRRDRGLEQYF

D gene: -
V gene: TRBV20-1
clone size: -
J gene: TRBJ1-2
CDR3 DNA: TGCAGTGCCGTGGGGGGGCGTAACTATGGCTACACCTTC
CDR3 protein: CSAVGGRNYGYTF

D gene: -
V gene: TRBV20-1
clone size: -
J gene: TRBJ2-7
CDR3 DNA: TGCAGTGCTAGGGGTAGCGGAGGAGGTCTCTACGAGCAGTACTTC
CDR3 protein: CSARGSGGGLYEQYF

D gene: -
V gene: TRBV12-3/TRBV12-4
clone size: -
J gene: TRBJ2-5
CDR3 DNA: TGTGCCAGCCGCCTCACGGGTCCCGAGACCCAGTACTTC
CDR3 protein: CASRLTGPETQYF

D gene: -
V gene: TRBV10-3
clone size: -
J gene: TRBJ1-2
CDR3 DNA: TGTGCCATCAGTGAGTCGGCAGGGAGCGGCTACACCTTC
CDR3 protein: CAISESAGSGYTF

D gene: TRBD2
V gene: TRBV20-1
clone size: few
J gene: TRBJ2-7
CDR3 DNA: TGCAGTGCTGTAGCGGGAGGGGTCTCCTACGAGCAGTACTTC
CDR3 protein: CSAVAGGVSYEQYF